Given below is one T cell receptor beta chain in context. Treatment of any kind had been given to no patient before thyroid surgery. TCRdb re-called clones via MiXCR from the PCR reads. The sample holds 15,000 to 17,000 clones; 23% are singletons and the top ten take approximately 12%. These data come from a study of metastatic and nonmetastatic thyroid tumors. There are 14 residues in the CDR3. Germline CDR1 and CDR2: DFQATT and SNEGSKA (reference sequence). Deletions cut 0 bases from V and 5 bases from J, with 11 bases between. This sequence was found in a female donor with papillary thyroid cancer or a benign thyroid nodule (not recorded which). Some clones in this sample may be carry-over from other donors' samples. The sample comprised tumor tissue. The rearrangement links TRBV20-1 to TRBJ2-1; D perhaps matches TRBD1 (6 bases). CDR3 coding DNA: TGCAGTGCTAGAGAAGCAGGGGCCCACAATGAGCAGTTCTTC. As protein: CSAREAGAHNEQFF.